Listed here are 23 T cell receptor beta chains from one sample, sequenced in a study of blood T cell repertoires in COVID-19. Using immunoSEQ multiplex PCR, the repertoire was profiled, and TCRdb retains in-frame clones only, with some absent. The top ten clones hold around 1.1% of a sample with roughly 300,000 clones, 75% to 95% of them seen once. Sequencing used PBMCs or T cells enriched from blood (not recorded which). These receptors all come from a woman younger than 45 who had recovered from COVID-19.

Ten or more counts support this clone. This rearrangement joins TRBV5-1 to TRBJ2-7; 13 nucleotides match TRBD2. The ends lost 4 bases at V and 5 bases at J; junction bases unmatched: 3. The length of the CDR3 is 14 residues. The germline gives CDR1 SGHRS, CDR2 YFSETQ. CDR3 DNA: TGCGCCAGCAGCATAGGACTAGCGGGAGACGAGCAGTACTTC. This gives the protein CASSIGLAGDEQYF.

V usage is TRBV27 and J usage is TRBJ1-1, with D uncertain. V dropped 3 bases and J dropped 5 bases, with 13 bases sitting between them. Germline-derived CDR1 and CDR2 are MNHEY and SMNVEV (reference sequence). This CDR3 has 14 amino acids. The CDR3 protein is CASSFQVVGTEAFF. As DNA, the CDR3 is TGTGCCAGCAGTTTTCAGGTCGTTGGGACTGAAGCTTTCTTT.

This clone was found a few times. The V call is TRBV28, the J call TRBJ1-5; weak D call: TRBD1 (6 bases). CDR3 size: 14 residues. With 9 bases removed from V and 0 bases from J, the gap between germline ends came to 12 bases. Germline V lookup: CDR1 MDHEN, CDR2 SYDVKM. The CDR3 spells CASSTGFSNQPQHF. The CDR3 nucleotides read TGTGCCAGTTCGACAGGATTTAGCAATCAGCCCCAGCATTTT.

The chain couples TRBV28 to TRBJ1-2; 11 bases align to TRBD1. The ends lost 6 bases at V and 5 bases at J; junction bases unmatched: 5. CDR3 size: 14 residues. CDR1 MDHEN and CDR2 SYDVKM come from the germline V gene. In nucleotides, the CDR3 is TGTGCCAGCAGGGACAGGGGGCGAAGATATGGCTACACCTTC. This codes for CASRDRGRRYGYTF.

V gene TRBV5-1 combines with J gene TRBJ1-2; 7 positions agree with TRBD1. The junction had 7 bases not matched to a gene; V was cut back by 4 bases and J by 4 bases. Germline loops: CDR1 SGHRS, CDR2 YFSETQ. The CDR3 runs 14 residues. CDR3 bases: TGCGCCAGCAGCAACCGGGACAGAGGCTATGGCTACACCTTC. Protein sequence: CASSNRDRGYGYTF. The complete variable domain, with remaining parts taken from reference TRBV5-1 and TRBJ1-2, reads KAGVTQTPRYLIKTRGQQVTLSCSPISGHRSVSWYQQTPGQGLQFLFEYFSETQRNKGNFPGRFSGRQFSNSRSEMNVSTLELGDSALYLCASSNRDRGYGYTFGSGTRLTVV.

The CDR3 is CASSQDRRGGNTGELFF. CDR3 coding DNA: TGTGCCAGCAGCCAAGACCGGAGGGGGGGAAACACCGGGGAGCTGTTTTTT. This chain links TRBV4-2 with TRBJ2-2, with TRBD2 as a possible D gene (7 bases). From germline, CDR1 is LGHNA and CDR2 YNFKEQ. The CDR3 has 17 residues. V shed 0 bases and J shed 2 bases, with 13 bases lying between them.

The chain couples TRBV9 to TRBJ2-6; the D gene is possibly TRBD2 (6 bases). The germline V gene encodes CDR1 SGDLS and CDR2 YYNGEE. V was trimmed by 3 bases and J by 0 bases, leaving 10 bases between them. The CDR3 is made up of 16 amino acids. The CDR3 protein is CASSGGRISGANVLTF. Here the CDR3 DNA reads TGTGCCAGCAGCGGGGGGAGGATCTCTGGGGCCAACGTCCTGACTTTC.

CDR3 residues: CASSEDRYSNQPQHF. The CDR3 bases are TGTGCCAGCAGCGAGGACAGATATAGCAATCAGCCCCAGCATTTT. This chain connects TRBV7-2 to TRBJ1-5; D perhaps matches TRBD1 (6 bases). V lost 5 bases, J lost 0 bases, and 11 bases lay in between. The CDR3 is 15 amino acids. Germline V gene lookup returns CDR1 SGHTA and CDR2 FQGNSA.

V gene TRBV29-1 combines with J gene TRBJ2-1; 13 nucleotides agree with TRBD2. V lost 4 bases and J lost 7; bases outside the gene matches: 10. The CDR3 is made up of 16 amino acids. Germline CDR1 reads SQVTM; CDR2 reads ANQGSEA. The CDR3 sequence is CSVASFLGLAGNEQFF. The CDR3 DNA follows: TGCAGCGTTGCAAGTTTCCTGGGACTAGCGGGGAATGAGCAGTTCTTC.

This clone was seen a single time. V and J are TRBV7-8 and TRBJ2-1; the D is unclear. V gave up 2 bases and J gave up 8 bases, with 7 bases separating them. CDR1 SGHVS and CDR2 FQNEAQ come from the germline V gene. CDR3 size: 12 residues. The CDR3, as DNA: TGTGCCAGCAGCTTACTAGGAGATGAGCAGTTCTTC. It translates to CASSLLGDEQFF.

V usage is TRBV5-4 and J usage is TRBJ2-1; 10 bases line up with TRBD2. V was clipped by 4 bases and J by 2 bases; unmatched bases: 3. CDR3 length: 15 amino acids. The germline CDR1 and CDR2 sequences are SGHNT and YYREEE (reference sequence). The CDR3 loop reads CASSQTSGPYNEQFF. The CDR3 DNA sequence: TGTGCCAGCAGCCAGACTAGCGGGCCCTACAATGAGCAGTTCTTC.

Remarks on this clone: This CDR3 is also generated by other DNA sequences in the sample. CDR3 nucleotide sequence: TGTGCCAGCAGCCAAGCGGGACAGGGGAGCGAGCAGTACTTC. Amino acids: CASSQAGQGSEQYF. The rearrangement links TRBV4-2 to TRBJ2-7, with 10 positions matching TRBD1. This CDR3 has 14 residues. V trimming: 1 base; J trimming: 6 bases; junction bases outside the gene matches: 3. CDR1 is LGHNA and CDR2 is YNFKEQ in the germline V gene.

The J gene is TRBJ1-1, the V gene TRBV7-2; no clear D gene. CDR3 length: 14 residues. CDR1 is SGHTA and CDR2 is FQGNSA in the germline V gene. The V end lost 3 bases, the J end lost 1 base, and 9 bases lay between the germline ends. CDR3 in amino acids: CASSLREGNTEAFF. For the CDR3, the DNA is TGTGCCAGCAGCTTGAGGGAGGGGAACACTGAAGCTTTCTTT.

This clone was detected once. This rearrangement joins TRBV9 to TRBJ2-1; 9 bases agree with TRBD2. CDR3 size: 16 residues. V was clipped by 4 bases and J by 8 bases; unmatched bases: 13. Germline V gene data show CDR1 as SGDLS and CDR2 as YYNGEE. The CDR3 spells CASSPLLASGNDEQFF. In DNA form, the CDR3 reads TGTGCCAGCAGCCCACTCCTAGCTAGCGGGAACGATGAGCAGTTCTTC.

This chain links TRBV7-2 with TRBJ1-1; possible D gene TRBD1, 5 bases. The V gene lost 2 bases and the J gene lost 7 bases, with 20 bases spanning the gap. The CDR3 is made up of 16 amino acids. Germline V gives CDR1 SGHTA, CDR2 FQGNSA. CDR3 amino acids: CASSLFAGQSSGEAFF. Here the CDR3 DNA reads TGTGCCAGCAGCTTATTCGCGGGGCAGTCCTCCGGTGAAGCTTTCTTT.

The chain links TRBV20-1 to TRBJ2-7; unclear D gene. V lost 1 base, J lost 3 bases, and 4 bases lay in between. The CDR3 sequence is 11 residues long. The germline gives CDR1 DFQATT, CDR2 SNEGSKA (reference sequence). CDR3 loop: CSARVVYEQYF. CDR3 DNA sequence: TGCAGTGCTAGAGTAGTCTACGAGCAGTACTTC.

The chain joins TRBV5-1 to TRBJ2-7, with 11 bases that match TRBD2. From germline, CDR1 is SGHRS and CDR2 YFSETQ. This CDR3 comprises 16 residues. V lost 4 bases, J lost 4 bases, and 10 bases stayed unmatched. The CDR3 nucleotides are TGCGCCAGCAGCATTAATACTAGCGGGAGAAAGTACGAGCAGTACTTC. This translates into CASSINTSGRKYEQYF. Full variable domain (outside the CDR3, taken from reference TRBV5-1 and TRBJ2-7): KAGVTQTPRYLIKTRGQQVTLSCSPISGHRSVSWYQQTPGQGLQFLFEYFSETQRNKGNFPGRFSGRQFSNSRSEMNVSTLELGDSALYLCASSINTSGRKYEQYFGPGTRLTVT.

V usage is TRBV5-6 and J usage is TRBJ2-7; maybe TRBD1 (5 bases). CDR1 is SGHDT, CDR2 YYEEEE, per germline. Trimming shortened V by 5 bases and J by 4 bases, and 13 bases separated the two germline ends. The CDR3 is 13 amino acids. The CDR3 is CASRPFDSYEQYF. The CDR3 DNA follows: TGTGCCAGCAGGCCCTTTGACAGTTACGAGCAGTACTTC.

The genes are TRBV28 and TRBJ2-7; the D is unclear. The V gene lost 7 bases and the J gene lost 0 bases, with 16 bases spanning the gap. Germline CDR1 is MDHEN and CDR2 is SYDVKM. The CDR3 is 15 residues long. The CDR3 is CASTHDTHDSYEQYF. The CDR3 coding sequence is TGTGCCAGCACCCATGACACGCACGACTCCTACGAGCAGTACTTC.

The chain is built from TRBV3-1 (or the pseudogene TRBV3-2) and TRBJ1-1; D unresolved. Germline V lookup: CDR1 LGHDT, CDR2 YNNKEL (reference sequence). The CDR3 consists of 12 residues. V was pared by 3 bases and J by 2 bases, with 4 bases between. For the CDR3, the DNA is TGTGCCAGCAGCCAGGCTAACACTGAAGCTTTCTTT. Residues: CASSQANTEAFF.

The V gene is TRBV15, the J gene TRBJ1-5; D perhaps matches TRBD1 (5 bases). CDR1 is LNHNV, CDR2 YYDKDF, per germline (reference sequence). This CDR3 region has 14 residues. V lost 0 bases and J lost 9, with 12 bases in between. The CDR3 DNA is TGTGCCACCAGCAGAGATTTAGCGGGGGTGCCCCAGCATTTT. Protein: CATSRDLAGVPQHF.

CDR3 in DNA: TGTGCCAGCAGCGTAGCAGGGGGACAGGAAAATAGGGAGCAGTTCTTC. It yields the protein CASSVAGGQENREQFF. This sequence joins TRBV9 and TRBJ2-1; 8 bases map to TRBD1. With V trimmed by 0 bases and J by 10 bases, 12 bases remained unmatched. CDR1 SGDLS and CDR2 YYNGEE come from the germline V gene. This CDR3 is 16 amino acids long.

The chain couples TRBV6-5 to TRBJ1-2, with a possible D match to TRBD1 (5 bases). V lost 2 bases and J 8 bases, leaving 12 bases between the germline ends. Germline values: CDR1 MNHEY, CDR2 SVGAGI. This CDR3 comprises 13 residues. The CDR3 DNA sequence: TGTGCCAGCAGTTACCGGGGGAAAGGAGGCTACACCTTC. Translated, it gives CASSYRGKGGYTF.